The sequence of this T cell receptor beta chain was determined in a study of regulatory T cells in long-lasting Graves disease. In this sample, this clonotype turned up a few times. Its antigen is unidentified. Study outcomes and limitations: Persistent disease preferred TRBV28, TRBJ1-2 and TRBJ2-5; new disease, TRBV20-1 and TRBJ2-1.

Both iRepertoire HTBI primers and Arm-PCR of CDR3 regions were used to build the TCR beta libraries. Original data processing: In the combined samples, under 80 TRBV and more than 11 TRBJ segments were identified. One entry per CDR3 protein, called by TCRdb with MiXCR from the multiplex PCR reads. The V and J calls reflect TCRdb's pipeline rather than the authors' work. The sample holds fewer than 400,000 distinct CDR3 sequences, 20% seen once. The V end lost 2 bases, the J end lost 9 bases, and 18 bases lay between the germline ends. The CDR3 totals 15 residues. Germline-derived CDR1 and CDR2 are SGHKS and YYEKEE (reference sequence). The time point was: persistent/refractory GD, antithyroid drugs over 5 years with positive TRAb. Making the TCR library involved RNA that had been extracted from PBMCs. Diagnosis followed American Thyroid Association guidelines for Graves' disease. Around 9 milliliters of peripheral blood were drawn into EDTA tubes.

This chain connects TRBV5-5 to TRBJ1-5; TRBD1 is a possible D gene (6 bases). The sequence derives from a female donor with Graves disease. The sample was peripheral blood mononuclear cells (PBMCs), taken when the disease was refractory, from a patient treated with antithyroid drugs. CDR3 DNA sequence: TGTGCCAGCAGCTTTCGGGGGGCGCAGGGCACGCCCCAGCATTTT. Amino acids: CASSFRGAQGTPQHF.